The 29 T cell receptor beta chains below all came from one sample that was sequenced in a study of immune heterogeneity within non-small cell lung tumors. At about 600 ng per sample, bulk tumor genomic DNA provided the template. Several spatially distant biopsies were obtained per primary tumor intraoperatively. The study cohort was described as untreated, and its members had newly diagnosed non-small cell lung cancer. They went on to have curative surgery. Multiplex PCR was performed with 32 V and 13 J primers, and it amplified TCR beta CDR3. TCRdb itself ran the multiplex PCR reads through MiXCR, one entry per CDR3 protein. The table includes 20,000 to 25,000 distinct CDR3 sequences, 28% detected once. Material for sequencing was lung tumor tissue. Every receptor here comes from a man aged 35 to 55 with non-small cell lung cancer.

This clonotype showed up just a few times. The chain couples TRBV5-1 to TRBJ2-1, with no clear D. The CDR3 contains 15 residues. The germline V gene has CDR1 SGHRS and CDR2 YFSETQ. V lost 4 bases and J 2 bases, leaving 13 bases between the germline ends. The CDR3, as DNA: TGCGCCAGCAGCGGCATGGTCAGGACCTACAATGAGCAGTTCTTC. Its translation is CASSGMVRTYNEQFF.

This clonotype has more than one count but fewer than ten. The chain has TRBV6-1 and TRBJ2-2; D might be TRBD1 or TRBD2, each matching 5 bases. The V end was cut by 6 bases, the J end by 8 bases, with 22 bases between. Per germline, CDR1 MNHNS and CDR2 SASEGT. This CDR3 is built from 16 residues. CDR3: CASSTNSRAGRGELFF. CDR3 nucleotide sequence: TGTGCCAGCAGCACCAACTCCAGGGCGGGTAGGGGGGAGCTGTTTTTT.

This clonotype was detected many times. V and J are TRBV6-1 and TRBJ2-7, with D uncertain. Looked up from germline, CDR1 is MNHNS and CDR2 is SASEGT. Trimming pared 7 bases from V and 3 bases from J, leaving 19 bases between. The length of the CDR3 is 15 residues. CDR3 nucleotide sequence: TGTGCCAGCACAAAGAAGGGATCGGCGAGCTACGAGCAGTACTTC. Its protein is CASTKKGSASYEQYF.

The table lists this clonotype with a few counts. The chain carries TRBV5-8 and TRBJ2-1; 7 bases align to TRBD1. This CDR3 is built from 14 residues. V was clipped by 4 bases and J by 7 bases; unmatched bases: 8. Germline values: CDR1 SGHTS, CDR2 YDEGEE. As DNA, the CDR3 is TGTGCCAGCAGCACAGAGACAGGGTGGAATGAGCAGTTCTTC. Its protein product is CASSTETGWNEQFF.

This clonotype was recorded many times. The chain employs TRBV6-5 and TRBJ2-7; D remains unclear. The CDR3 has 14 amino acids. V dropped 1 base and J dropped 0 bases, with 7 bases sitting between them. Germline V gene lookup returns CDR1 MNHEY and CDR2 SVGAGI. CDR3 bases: TGTGCCAGCAGTTACTACACTGGCTCCTACGAGCAGTACTTC. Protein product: CASSYYTGSYEQYF.

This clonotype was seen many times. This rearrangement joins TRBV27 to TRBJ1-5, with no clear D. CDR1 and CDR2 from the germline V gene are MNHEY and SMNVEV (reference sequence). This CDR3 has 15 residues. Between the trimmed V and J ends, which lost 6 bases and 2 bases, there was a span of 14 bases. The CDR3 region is CASRGGIGGNQPQHF. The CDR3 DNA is TGTGCCAGCAGGGGAGGGATTGGTGGCAATCAGCCCCAGCATTTT.

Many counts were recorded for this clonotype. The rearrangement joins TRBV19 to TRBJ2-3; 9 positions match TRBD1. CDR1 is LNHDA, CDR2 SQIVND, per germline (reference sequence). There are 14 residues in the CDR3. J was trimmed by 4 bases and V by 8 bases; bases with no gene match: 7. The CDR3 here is CASARGQGADTQYF. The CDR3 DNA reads TGTGCCAGTGCGCGGGGACAGGGAGCAGATACGCAGTATTTT.

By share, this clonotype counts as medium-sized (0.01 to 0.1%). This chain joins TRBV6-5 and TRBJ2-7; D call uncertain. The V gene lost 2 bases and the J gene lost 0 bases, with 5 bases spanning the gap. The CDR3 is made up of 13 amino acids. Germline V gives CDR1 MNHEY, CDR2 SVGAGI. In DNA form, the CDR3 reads TGTGCCAGCAGTTACCAGGTCTCCTACGAGCAGTACTTC. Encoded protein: CASSYQVSYEQYF.

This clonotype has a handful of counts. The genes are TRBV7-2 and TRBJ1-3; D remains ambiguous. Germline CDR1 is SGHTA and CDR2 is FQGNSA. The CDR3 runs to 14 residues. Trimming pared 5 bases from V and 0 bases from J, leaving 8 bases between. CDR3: CASSPQSSGNTIYF. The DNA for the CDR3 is TGTGCCAGCAGCCCGCAAAGCTCTGGAAACACCATATATTTT.

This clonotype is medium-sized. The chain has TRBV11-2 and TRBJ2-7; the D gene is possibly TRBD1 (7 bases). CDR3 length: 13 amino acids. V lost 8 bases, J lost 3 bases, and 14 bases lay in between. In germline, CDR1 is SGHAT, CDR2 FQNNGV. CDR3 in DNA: TGTGCCAGCGGAGGGGACAGCTTCTACGAGCAGTACTTC. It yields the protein CASGGDSFYEQYF.

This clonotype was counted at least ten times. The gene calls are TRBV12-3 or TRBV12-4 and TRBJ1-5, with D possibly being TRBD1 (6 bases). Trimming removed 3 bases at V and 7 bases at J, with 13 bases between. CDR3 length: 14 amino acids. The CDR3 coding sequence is TGTGCCAGCAGTTTGGGGGGGCAAGGACAGCCCCAGCATTTT. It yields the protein CASSLGGQGQPQHF.

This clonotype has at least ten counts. The CDR3 region is CSASSSRGTHYEQYF. The CDR3 DNA sequence: TGCAGTGCTAGTAGTAGCAGGGGTACTCACTACGAGCAGTACTTC. The chain carries TRBV20-1 and TRBJ2-7; D perhaps matches TRBD1 (6 bases). V lost 3 bases to trimming and J lost 3 bases, with 18 bases between them. The CDR3 length is 15 residues. Germline V gene sequence: CDR1 DFQATT, CDR2 SNEGSKA (reference sequence).

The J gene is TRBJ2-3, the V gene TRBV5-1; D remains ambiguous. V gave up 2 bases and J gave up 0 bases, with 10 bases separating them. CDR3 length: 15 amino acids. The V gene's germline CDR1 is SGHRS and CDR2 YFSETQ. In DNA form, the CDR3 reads TGCGCCAGCAGCTTCGTGGGTTCTAGCACAGATACGCAGTATTTT. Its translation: CASSFVGSSTDTQYF. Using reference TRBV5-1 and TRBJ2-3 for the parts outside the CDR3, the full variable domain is KAGVTQTPRYLIKTRGQQVTLSCSPISGHRSVSWYQQTPGQGLQFLFEYFSETQRNKGNFPGRFSGRQFSNSRSEMNVSTLELGDSALYLCASSFVGSSTDTQYFGPGTRLTVL.

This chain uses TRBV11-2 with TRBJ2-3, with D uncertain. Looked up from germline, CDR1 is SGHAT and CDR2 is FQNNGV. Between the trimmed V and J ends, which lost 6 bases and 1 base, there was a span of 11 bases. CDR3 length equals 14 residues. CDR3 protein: CASRGRVGTDTQYF. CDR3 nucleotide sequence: TGTGCCAGCAGAGGGCGAGTGGGCACAGATACGCAGTATTTT.

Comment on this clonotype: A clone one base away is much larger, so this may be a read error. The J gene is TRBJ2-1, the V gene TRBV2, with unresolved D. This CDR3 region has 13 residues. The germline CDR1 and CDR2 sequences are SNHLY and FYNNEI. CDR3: CASRGSAYDEQFF. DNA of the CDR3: TGTGCCAGCAGGGGCAGCGCCTACGATGAGCAGTTCTTC.

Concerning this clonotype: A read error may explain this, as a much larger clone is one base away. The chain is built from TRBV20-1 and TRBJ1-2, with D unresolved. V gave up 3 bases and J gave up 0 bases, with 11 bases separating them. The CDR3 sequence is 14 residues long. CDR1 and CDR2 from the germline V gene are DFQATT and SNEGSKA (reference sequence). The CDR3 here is CSARKRKSNYGYTF. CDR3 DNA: TGCAGTGCTAGGAAGCGAAAGTCTAACTATGGCTACACCTTC.

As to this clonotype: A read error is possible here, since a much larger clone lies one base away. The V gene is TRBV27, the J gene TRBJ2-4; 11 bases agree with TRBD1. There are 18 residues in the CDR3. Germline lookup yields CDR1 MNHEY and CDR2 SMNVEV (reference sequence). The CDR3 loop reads CASSPNPRDRGFRNEQLF. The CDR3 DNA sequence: TGTGCCAGCAGTCCCAACCCCCGGGACAGGGGGTTTCGCAATGAGCAGCTCTTC.

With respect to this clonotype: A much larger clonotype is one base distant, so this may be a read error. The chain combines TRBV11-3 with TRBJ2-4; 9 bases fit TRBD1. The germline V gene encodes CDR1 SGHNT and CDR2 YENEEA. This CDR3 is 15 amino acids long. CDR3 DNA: TGTGCCAGAAGCTTAGCTTTGACAGGGGGGAACATTCAGTACTTC. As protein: CARSLALTGGNIQYF. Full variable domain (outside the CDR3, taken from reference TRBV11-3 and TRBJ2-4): EAGVVQSPRYKIIEKKQPVAFWCNPISGHNTLYWYLQNLGQGPELLIRYENEEAVDDSQLPKDRFSAERLKGVDSTLKIQPAELGDSAVYLCARSLALTGGNIQYFGAGTRLSVL.

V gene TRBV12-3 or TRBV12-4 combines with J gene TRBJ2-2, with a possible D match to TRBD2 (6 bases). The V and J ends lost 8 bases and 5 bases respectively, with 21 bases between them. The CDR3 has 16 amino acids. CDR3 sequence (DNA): TGTGCCAGCGGTTACTATCCCGGGACTTGGACCGGGGAGCTGTTTTTT. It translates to CASGYYPGTWTGELFF.

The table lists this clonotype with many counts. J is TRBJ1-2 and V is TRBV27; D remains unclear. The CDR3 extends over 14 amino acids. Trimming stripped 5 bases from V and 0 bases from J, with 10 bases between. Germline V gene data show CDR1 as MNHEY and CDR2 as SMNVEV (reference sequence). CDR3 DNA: TGTGCCAGCAGTCCAGACGGGGCTAACTATGGCTACACCTTC. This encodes CASSPDGANYGYTF.

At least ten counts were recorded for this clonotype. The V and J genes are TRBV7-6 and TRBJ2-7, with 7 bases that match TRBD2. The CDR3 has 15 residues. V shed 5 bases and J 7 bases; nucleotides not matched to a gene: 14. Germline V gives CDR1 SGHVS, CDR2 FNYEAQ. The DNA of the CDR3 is TGTGCCAGCAGCGCCTATGGGGCGGGAGCGGGGGAGCAGTACTTC. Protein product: CASSAYGAGAGEQYF.

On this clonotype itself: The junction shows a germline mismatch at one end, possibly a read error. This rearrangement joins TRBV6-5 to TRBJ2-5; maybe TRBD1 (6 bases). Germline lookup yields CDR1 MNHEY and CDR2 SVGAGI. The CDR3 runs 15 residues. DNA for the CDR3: TGTGCCAGCAGTTATGGGAGAGGGGGTAAAGACACCCAGTACTTC. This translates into CASSYGRGGKDTQYF.

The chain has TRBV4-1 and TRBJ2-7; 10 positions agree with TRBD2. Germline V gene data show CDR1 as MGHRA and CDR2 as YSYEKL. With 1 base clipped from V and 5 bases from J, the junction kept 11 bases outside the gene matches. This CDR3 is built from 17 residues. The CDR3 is CASSQGTIAGGIHEQYF. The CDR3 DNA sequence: TGCGCCAGCAGCCAAGGTACCATAGCGGGAGGTATCCACGAGCAGTACTTC.

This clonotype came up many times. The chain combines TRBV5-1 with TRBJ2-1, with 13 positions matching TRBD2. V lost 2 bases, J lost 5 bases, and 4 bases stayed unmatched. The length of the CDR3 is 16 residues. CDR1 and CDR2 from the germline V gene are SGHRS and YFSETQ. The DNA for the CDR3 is TGCGCCAGCAGCTTTCGACTAGCGGGAGGAAACAATGAGCAGTTCTTC. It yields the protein CASSFRLAGGNNEQFF.

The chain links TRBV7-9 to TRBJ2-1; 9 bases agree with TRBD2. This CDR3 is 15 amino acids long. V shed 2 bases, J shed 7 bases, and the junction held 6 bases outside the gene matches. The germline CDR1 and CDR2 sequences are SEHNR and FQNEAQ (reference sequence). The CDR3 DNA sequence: TGTGCCAGCAGCTTATTCTCGCGGGAGGGAAATGAGCAGTTCTTC. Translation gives CASSLFSREGNEQFF.

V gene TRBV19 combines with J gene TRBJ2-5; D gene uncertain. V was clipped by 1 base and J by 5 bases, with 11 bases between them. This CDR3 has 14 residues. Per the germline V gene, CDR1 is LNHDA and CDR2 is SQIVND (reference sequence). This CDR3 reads CASSIGGSPETQYF. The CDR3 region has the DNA TGTGCCAGTAGTATAGGCGGTAGCCCGGAGACCCAGTACTTC.

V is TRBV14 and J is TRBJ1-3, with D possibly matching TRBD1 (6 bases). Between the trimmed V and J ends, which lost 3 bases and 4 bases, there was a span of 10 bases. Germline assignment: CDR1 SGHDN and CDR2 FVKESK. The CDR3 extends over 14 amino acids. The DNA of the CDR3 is TGTGCCAGCAGCCACTGGGACATGGGAAACACCATATATTTT. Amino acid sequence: CASSHWDMGNTIYF.

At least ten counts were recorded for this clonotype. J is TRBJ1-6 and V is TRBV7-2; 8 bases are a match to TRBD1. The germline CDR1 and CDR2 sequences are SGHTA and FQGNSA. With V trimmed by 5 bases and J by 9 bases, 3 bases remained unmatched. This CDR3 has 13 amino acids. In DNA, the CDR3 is TGTGCCAGCAGCGCCGGACAGGGTTCACCCCTCCACTTT. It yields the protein CASSAGQGSPLHF.

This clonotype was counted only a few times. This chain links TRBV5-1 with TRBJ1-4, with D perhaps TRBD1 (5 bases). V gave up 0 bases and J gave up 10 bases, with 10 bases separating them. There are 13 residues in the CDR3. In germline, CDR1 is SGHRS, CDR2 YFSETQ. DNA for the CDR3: TGCGCCAGCAGCTTGGATGGGGGAAGAAAACTGTTTTTT. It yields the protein CASSLDGGRKLFF.